Here is one T cell receptor (beta chain) with its context. Its specificity is unknown. Amplifying from RNA transcripts, the study obtained TCR beta CDR3 regions. An initial RT-PCR round employing HTBI primers preceded a second-round multiplex PCR. TCRdb used MiXCR to reprocess the multiplex PCR reads, holding one entry per CDR3 protein. Of about 590,000 distinct CDR3 sequences detected, approximately 37% appear once; the ten largest clones hold around 4.6%. CDR1 and CDR2 from the germline V gene are DFQATT and SNEGSKA (reference sequence). The CDR3 consists of 14 residues. V was trimmed by 8 bases and J by 1 base, leaving 17 bases between them. The data are from a study of Graves' ophthalmopathy and Graves' hyperthyroidism. Study findings and constraints: Its predictions of ophthalmopathy progression gave the model 60% to 71% sensitivity and about 72% specificity. Detection in blood was also observed for most expanded thyroid clonotypes above 0.001 frequency.

Exclusion applied to patients with other autoimmune diseases, uncontrolled infections, pregnancy or lactation. The diagnosis combined clinical symptoms, thyroxine, TRAb, thyroid ultrasound and orbital computed tomography scans. The J gene is TRBJ2-5, the V gene TRBV20-1; weak D call: TRBD1 (5 bases). The origin of this receptor is an adult man with Graves' hyperthyroidism. The sample comprised peripheral blood or thyroid tissue (not recorded which). The CDR3 nucleotides read TGCAGTTCACTTTCAGACAGTGTCCAAGAGACCCAGTACTTC. Amino acids: CSSLSDSVQETQYF.